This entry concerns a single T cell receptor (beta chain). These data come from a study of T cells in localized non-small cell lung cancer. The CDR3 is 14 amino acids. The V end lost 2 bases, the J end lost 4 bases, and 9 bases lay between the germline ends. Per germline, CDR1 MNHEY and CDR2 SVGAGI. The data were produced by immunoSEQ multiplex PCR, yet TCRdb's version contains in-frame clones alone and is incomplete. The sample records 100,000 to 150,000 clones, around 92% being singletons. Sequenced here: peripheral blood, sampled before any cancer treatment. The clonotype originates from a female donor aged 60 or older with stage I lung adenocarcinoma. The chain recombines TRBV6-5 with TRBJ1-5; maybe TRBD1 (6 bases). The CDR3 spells CASSYIQGNQPQHF. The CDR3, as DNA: TGTGCCAGCAGTTACATCCAGGGGAATCAGCCCCAGCATTTT.